This TCR beta chain appears in the sequencing data of a study of graft-versus-host responses after intestinal transplantation. V was pared by 0 bases and J by 6 bases, with 4 bases of the junction left unmatched. CDR3 length: 15 amino acids. Germline lookup yields CDR1 LGHNA and CDR2 YSLEER. The table came from immunoSEQ multiplex PCR; TCRdb's copy has only in-frame clones and leaves some out. The sample comprises tens of thousands of clones, 75% to 90% of which are singletons, and 5% to 6.5% rests with the top ten. This TCR derives from a human patient who received an intestinal transplant, so some T cells may come from the graft donor. Sequenced material: PBMCs, taken around 65 days after intestinal transplantation. The chain has TRBV4-3 and TRBJ2-1, with TRBD2 matching over 8 bases. The CDR3 region is CASSQDVTSGNEQFF. The CDR3 coding sequence is TGCGCCAGCAGCCAAGATGTTACTAGCGGCAATGAGCAGTTCTTC.